The rows below give T cell receptor beta chains drawn from one sample of a study of T cells in Graves' hyperthyroidism and ophthalmopathy. Via MiXCR, TCRdb re-called the multiplex PCR reads, giving one row per CDR3 protein. Of about 640,000 distinct CDR3 sequences listed, 20% are singletons. Sequencing was performed on blood. These receptors originate from a young man with Graves' ophthalmopathy. The CDR3 runs from the conserved cysteine through the conserved F or W. Each record gives: D gene, V gene, clone size, J gene, CDR3 DNA, CDR3 protein. D genes are given only for firm matches. Some rows have no size entry. The others give once, few or many, or a class for an expanded clone.

d_gene: -; v_gene: TRBV27; abundance: few; j_gene: TRBJ2-7; CDR3nt: TGTGCCAGCAGTTCCGACAGGAGTCCCTACGAGCAGTACTTC; CDR3aa: CASSSDRSPYEQYF
d_gene: -; v_gene: TRBV20-1; abundance: many; j_gene: TRBJ2-3; CDR3nt: TGCAGTGCCGCCACAGATACGCAGTATTTT; CDR3aa: CSAATDTQYF
d_gene: TRBD2; v_gene: TRBV11-1; abundance: many; j_gene: TRBJ2-5; CDR3nt: TGTGCCAGCAGCCTAGGACTAGCGCAAGAGACCCAGTACTTC; CDR3aa: CASSLGLAQETQYF
d_gene: -; v_gene: TRBV7-9; abundance: many; j_gene: TRBJ2-3; CDR3nt: TGTGCCAGCAGCTTATTTCACGAGACAGATACGCAGTATTTT; CDR3aa: CASSLFHETDTQYF
d_gene: TRBD2; v_gene: TRBV12-5; abundance: -; j_gene: TRBJ2-3; CDR3nt: TGTGCTAGTGGTTTGGGGGTCGCGGGAGGAAGGAATACGCAGTATTTT; CDR3aa: CASGLGVAGGRNTQYF
d_gene: TRBD1; v_gene: TRBV5-5; abundance: -; j_gene: TRBJ2-5; CDR3nt: TGTGCCAGCAGCTTCGGGACAGGGGAAATGGAGTACTTC; CDR3aa: CASSFGTGEMEYF
d_gene: TRBD1; v_gene: TRBV27; abundance: -; j_gene: TRBJ1-5; CDR3nt: TGTGCCAGCAGTGGGACAGCAATTCAGCCCCAGCATTTT; CDR3aa: CASSGTAIQPQHF
d_gene: -; v_gene: TRBV27; abundance: many; j_gene: TRBJ2-7; CDR3nt: TGTGCCAGCAGTGTCCGGGACGACTCTTACGAGCAGTACTTC; CDR3aa: CASSVRDDSYEQYF
d_gene: -; v_gene: TRBV11-2; abundance: -; j_gene: TRBJ1-3; CDR3nt: TGTGCCAGCACCCTTCCGGGGAAGTCTGGAAACACCATATATTTT; CDR3aa: CASTLPGKSGNTIYF
d_gene: TRBD1; v_gene: TRBV6-2/TRBV6-3; abundance: few; j_gene: TRBJ2-1; CDR3nt: TGTGCCAGCAGCCAAGGACAGGGGGCGAACAATGAGCAGTTCTTC; CDR3aa: CASSQGQGANNEQFF
d_gene: TRBD2; v_gene: TRBV27; abundance: -; j_gene: TRBJ2-2; CDR3nt: TGTGCCAGCAGTTTGCGAACGACTAGCGGGAGGGCCTGGGAGCTGTTTTTT; CDR3aa: CASSLRTTSGRAWELFF
d_gene: -; v_gene: TRBV5-6; abundance: few; j_gene: TRBJ2-7; CDR3nt: TGTGCCAGCAGCTTGGCAGGAATACGCTACGAGCAGCACTTC; CDR3aa: CASSLAGIRYEQHF
d_gene: TRBD2; v_gene: TRBV28; abundance: few; j_gene: TRBJ2-1; CDR3nt: TGTGCCAGCAGTTCACCCGGACTAGCCATAGGCAATGAGCAGTTCTTC; CDR3aa: CASSSPGLAIGNEQFF
d_gene: -; v_gene: TRBV28; abundance: -; j_gene: TRBJ2-5; CDR3nt: TGTGCCAGCAAGCGGGTCCAAGAGACCCAGTACTTC; CDR3aa: CASKRVQETQYF
d_gene: TRBD1; v_gene: TRBV9; abundance: -; j_gene: TRBJ2-5; CDR3nt: TGTGCCAGCAGCGCGACAGGGGGAGCGGTGGAGACCCAGTACTTC; CDR3aa: CASSATGGAVETQYF
d_gene: -; v_gene: TRBV7-9; abundance: -; j_gene: TRBJ2-7; CDR3nt: TGTGCCAGCAGCTCGACGACGGGGGATTCCTACGAGCAGTACTTC; CDR3aa: CASSSTTGDSYEQYF
d_gene: TRBD2; v_gene: TRBV6-2/TRBV6-3; abundance: few; j_gene: TRBJ2-5; CDR3nt: TGTGCCAGCAGTCCAATAGCGGGACTTAAAGAGACCCAGTACTTC; CDR3aa: CASSPIAGLKETQYF
d_gene: TRBD2; v_gene: TRBV5-1; abundance: -; j_gene: TRBJ2-7; CDR3nt: TGCGCCAGCAGCTCCGGGGTAGCGGGAGGCTTGACCTACGAGCAGTACTTC; CDR3aa: CASSSGVAGGLTYEQYF
d_gene: -; v_gene: TRBV9; abundance: few; j_gene: TRBJ2-2; CDR3nt: TGTGCCAGCAGCTTAAACAGGGAGAACACCGGGGAGCTGTTTTTT; CDR3aa: CASSLNRENTGELFF
d_gene: -; v_gene: TRBV7-2; abundance: few; j_gene: TRBJ1-1; CDR3nt: TGTGCCAGCAGCTTAGGCCCGTCAACTGAAGCTTTCTTT; CDR3aa: CASSLGPSTEAFF
d_gene: TRBD1; v_gene: TRBV27; abundance: few; j_gene: TRBJ2-3; CDR3nt: TGTGCCAGCAGTTTCTCGGACAGGGGTAGCACAGATACGCAGTATTTT; CDR3aa: CASSFSDRGSTDTQYF
d_gene: -; v_gene: TRBV20-1; abundance: many; j_gene: TRBJ2-1; CDR3nt: TGCAGTGCTACCCTGACCGGGGATGAGCAGTTCTTC; CDR3aa: CSATLTGDEQFF
d_gene: TRBD2; v_gene: TRBV5-4; abundance: -; j_gene: TRBJ2-1; CDR3nt: TGTGCCAGCAGCCGATCCGGGACAAGACTAGCGGGCCAGCTCCATGAGCAGTTCTTC; CDR3aa: CASSRSGTRLAGQLHEQFF
d_gene: -; v_gene: TRBV7-9; abundance: -; j_gene: TRBJ2-1; CDR3nt: TGTGCCAGCAGCTTCCAGGACCTTCTCCATGAGCAGTTCTTC; CDR3aa: CASSFQDLLHEQFF
d_gene: -; v_gene: TRBV12-3/TRBV12-4; abundance: many; j_gene: TRBJ1-2; CDR3nt: TGTGCCAGCGGGCGGAGATCTAACTATGGCTACACCTTC; CDR3aa: CASGRRSNYGYTF
d_gene: -; v_gene: TRBV6-1; abundance: -; j_gene: TRBJ2-7; CDR3nt: TGTGCCAGCAGAGGCACCGGGACGGTGATCTACGAGCAGTACTTC; CDR3aa: CASRGTGTVIYEQYF
d_gene: -; v_gene: TRBV9; abundance: -; j_gene: TRBJ2-1; CDR3nt: TGTGCCAGCAGCGTAGGTGGGGGGGCCGTGCATGAGCAGTTCTTC; CDR3aa: CASSVGGGAVHEQFF
d_gene: -; v_gene: TRBV4-1; abundance: -; j_gene: TRBJ2-2; CDR3nt: TGCGCCAGCAGCCACCAGCGAGCGAACACCGGGGAGCTGTTTTTT; CDR3aa: CASSHQRANTGELFF
d_gene: TRBD2; v_gene: TRBV20-1; abundance: -; j_gene: TRBJ2-1; CDR3nt: TGCAGTGCTAGACCTAGCGGGAGGATCCATGAGCAGTTCTTC; CDR3aa: CSARPSGRIHEQFF
d_gene: -; v_gene: TRBV7-6; abundance: -; j_gene: TRBJ2-1; CDR3nt: TGTGCCAGCAGCCCGTACCGGGGCGATGAGCAGTTCTTC; CDR3aa: CASSPYRGDEQFF
d_gene: -; v_gene: TRBV24-1; abundance: once; j_gene: TRBJ2-2; CDR3nt: TGTGCCACCAGGGAGAACGCCGGGGAGCTGTTTTTT; CDR3aa: CATRENAGELFF
d_gene: TRBD1; v_gene: TRBV7-9; abundance: -; j_gene: TRBJ2-5; CDR3nt: TGTGCCAGCAGGCCTTGGGACAGGGGTCCCCAAGAGACCCAGTACTTC; CDR3aa: CASRPWDRGPQETQYF
d_gene: -; v_gene: TRBV28; abundance: many; j_gene: TRBJ1-6; CDR3nt: TGTGCCAGCAGTCGGCCCCCATGGAGAGATAATTCACCCCTCCACTTT; CDR3aa: CASSRPPWRDNSPLHF
d_gene: -; v_gene: TRBV3-1; abundance: -; j_gene: TRBJ1-1; CDR3nt: TGTGCCAGCAGCCAAGAATTGGGGGAAACTGAAGCTTTCTTT; CDR3aa: CASSQELGETEAFF
d_gene: -; v_gene: TRBV4-3; abundance: few; j_gene: TRBJ2-2; CDR3nt: TGCGCCAGCAGCCAAGGCCAGGGGATGGGGGAGCTGTTTTTT; CDR3aa: CASSQGQGMGELFF
d_gene: -; v_gene: TRBV2; abundance: many; j_gene: TRBJ2-1; CDR3nt: TGTGCCAGCAGTGACAGTGGTAGAGATGAGCAGTTCTTC; CDR3aa: CASSDSGRDEQFF
d_gene: TRBD2; v_gene: TRBV6-2/TRBV6-3; abundance: few; j_gene: TRBJ2-5; CDR3nt: TGTGCCAGCAGACTAGCGGGAGGAAGGACCCAGTACTTC; CDR3aa: CASRLAGGRTQYF
d_gene: -; v_gene: TRBV6-6; abundance: many; j_gene: TRBJ1-1; CDR3nt: TGTGCCAGCAGTTACCTCGGCATGAACACTGAAGCTTTCTTT; CDR3aa: CASSYLGMNTEAFF
d_gene: TRBD1; v_gene: TRBV27; abundance: few; j_gene: TRBJ1-2; CDR3nt: TGTGCCAGCAGTTCCCTACCCACAGGGGGCGATGGCTACACCTTC; CDR3aa: CASSSLPTGGDGYTF
d_gene: -; v_gene: TRBV11-2; abundance: many; j_gene: TRBJ2-2; CDR3nt: TGTGCCAGCAGCTTAGGAGGGTGGGGGGATCAGAACACCGGGGAGCTGTTTTTT; CDR3aa: CASSLGGWGDQNTGELFF
d_gene: -; v_gene: TRBV29-1; abundance: few; j_gene: TRBJ1-2; CDR3nt: TGCAGCCTCCCTGGGAGGGGTGGTGGCTACACCTTC; CDR3aa: CSLPGRGGGYTF
d_gene: TRBD1; v_gene: TRBV30; abundance: many; j_gene: TRBJ1-5; CDR3nt: TGTGCCTGGAGTAATGGGATCGGGACAGTAAGCAATCAGCCCCAGCATTTT; CDR3aa: CAWSNGIGTVSNQPQHF
d_gene: -; v_gene: TRBV4-1; abundance: -; j_gene: TRBJ1-2; CDR3nt: TGCGCCAGCAGCCAACACACCCAATCGAGCTATGGCTACACCTTC; CDR3aa: CASSQHTQSSYGYTF
d_gene: -; v_gene: TRBV6-5; abundance: many; j_gene: TRBJ1-1; CDR3nt: TGTGCCAGCAGTTACTCCCCGGCCTGGGGTCAGAACACTGAAGCTTTCTTT; CDR3aa: CASSYSPAWGQNTEAFF
d_gene: -; v_gene: TRBV2; abundance: -; j_gene: TRBJ2-5; CDR3nt: TGTGCCAGCAGTGAATTGTTAGGGACCCAAGAGACCCAGTACTTC; CDR3aa: CASSELLGTQETQYF
d_gene: -; v_gene: TRBV20-1; abundance: -; j_gene: TRBJ2-4; CDR3nt: TGCAGTGCTAGGTTCGTGAGGGGGGGCGTCATTCAGTACTTC; CDR3aa: CSARFVRGGVIQYF
d_gene: -; v_gene: TRBV3-1; abundance: -; j_gene: TRBJ2-2; CDR3nt: TGTGCCAGCAGCGTAGAAGCGTGGGAGCTGTTTTTT; CDR3aa: CASSVEAWELFF
d_gene: TRBD1; v_gene: TRBV30; abundance: many; j_gene: TRBJ1-1; CDR3nt: TGTGCCTGGAGCCTAGGGACAGCGAACACTGAAGCTTTCTTT; CDR3aa: CAWSLGTANTEAFF
d_gene: -; v_gene: TRBV19; abundance: few; j_gene: TRBJ2-2; CDR3nt: TGTGCCAGTAGTATAAGCTGGAACACCGGGGAGCTGTTTTTT; CDR3aa: CASSISWNTGELFF
d_gene: -; v_gene: TRBV4-2; abundance: -; j_gene: TRBJ2-1; CDR3nt: TGTGCCAGCAGCCATACCGGGTCGAAAGAGCAGTTCTTC; CDR3aa: CASSHTGSKEQFF
d_gene: TRBD2; v_gene: TRBV9; abundance: few; j_gene: TRBJ2-1; CDR3nt: TGTGCCAGCAGCGTAGGGGCTAGCGGGTTACTCAATGAGCAGTTCTTC; CDR3aa: CASSVGASGLLNEQFF
d_gene: -; v_gene: TRBV20-1; abundance: -; j_gene: TRBJ1-5; CDR3nt: TGCAGTGCTAGAGATAGCGGGGGGCTTAGCAATCAGCCCCAGCATTTT; CDR3aa: CSARDSGGLSNQPQHF
d_gene: -; v_gene: TRBV5-1; abundance: few; j_gene: TRBJ1-6; CDR3nt: TGCGCCAGCAGCCCCGAACACAGGGTTATTTTCAATTCACCCCTCCACTTT; CDR3aa: CASSPEHRVIFNSPLHF
d_gene: -; v_gene: TRBV7-9; abundance: -; j_gene: TRBJ2-3; CDR3nt: TGTGCCAGCAGCTTAGCGCAGGGATTTCTCATGCAGTATTTT; CDR3aa: CASSLAQGFLMQYF